This TCR beta chain is drawn from a study of shared clonotypes between healthy human individuals. Whole-study results and caveats: Shared clonotypes across all four donors exceeded non-shared ones in generation probability. Generally, naive subsets came out with larger estimated richness than memory subsets.

Sequencing was performed with immunoSEQ multiplex PCR; in TCRdb, only in-frame clones are kept and a portion is missing. The sample has about 2,500,000 clones; approximately 94% are singletons. A remark on this clone: Its antigen is currently unknown.

Sequencing was done on a sample of naive CD4+ T cells sorted from blood. Subset described: CD45RA+ positively selected. The TCR sequence derives from a man between 18 and 29 years old in good health.

The chain's CDR3 is CASSQGASITSYNEQFF. CDR3 DNA: TGCGCCAGCAGCCAAGGGGCCAGCATAACGTCCTACAATGAGCAGTTCTTC. V gene TRBV4-1 combines with J gene TRBJ2-1; D gene unclear. V lost 1 base, J lost 1 base, and 14 bases lay in between. The CDR3 is 17 amino acids. Germline V CDR1 and CDR2: MGHRA, YSYEKL.